Below are 21 T cell receptor beta chains sequenced from a single sample in a study of lung T cells in sarcoidosis with Löfgren's syndrome. MiXCR, applied by TCRdb to the reads, yields one record per CDR3 protein. The sample comprises 15,000 to 20,000 distinct CDR3 sequences, less than 25% of which are singletons, and around 4.1% rests with the top ten. The sequenced material came from CD4+ T cells from PBMCs. The receptor source for this set is a human donor with sarcoidosis (Löfgren's syndrome or another form), or a control subject (not recorded which).

About this clonotype itself: A read error may account for a junction end that differs from germline. The chain combines TRBV5-5 with TRBJ1-2; TRBD1 aligns across 8 bases. The germline V gene encodes CDR1 SGHKS and CDR2 YYEKEE (reference sequence). There are 14 residues in the CDR3. CDR3 sequence: CASSFGQGSYDYTF. CDR3 sequence (DNA): TGTGCCAGCAGCTTCGGACAGGGCTCCTATGACTACACCTTC.

On this clonotype itself: A much larger clone sits a single nucleotide away, making a read error possible. The chain uses TRBV5-1 and TRBJ2-3; no reliable D call. CDR1 and CDR2 from the germline V gene are SGHRS and YFSETQ. The CDR3 is made up of 15 amino acids. Trimming pared 0 bases from V and 3 bases from J, leaving 11 bases between. The CDR3 region has the DNA TGCGCCAGCAGCTTGGACTACCCCTGGACAGATACGCAGTATTTT. Its translation: CASSLDYPWTDTQYF.

A few counts support this clonotype. Given a much more abundant clone one base away, this may be a read error. J is TRBJ2-7 and V is TRBV7-8; maybe TRBD1 (5 bases). The CDR3 length is 14 residues. CDR1 is SGHVS and CDR2 is FQNEAQ in the germline V gene. V was shortened by 7 bases and J by 0 bases, with 13 bases between the two germline ends. The chain's CDR3 is CASTRAETSYEQYF. CDR3 in DNA: TGTGCCAGCACCAGGGCGGAAACCTCCTACGAGCAGTACTTC.

This clonotype has more than one count but fewer than ten. It may be a read error: a sequence one base away is much more abundant. The chain has TRBV10-3 and TRBJ2-7; D is tentatively TRBD1 or TRBD2 (5 bases each). Germline CDR1 and CDR2: ENHRY and SYGVKD. The CDR3 extends over 16 amino acids. Here the CDR3 DNA reads TGTGCCGTCAGTGGTCTCTCTCAGGGAGCATCCTACGAGCAGTACTTC. It specifies CAVSGLSQGASYEQYF.

By share of the sample, this clonotype is medium-sized. This chain uses TRBV6-1 with TRBJ2-3; either TRBD1 or TRBD2 may supply D (5 bases each). Germline V gene data show CDR1 as MNHNS and CDR2 as SASEGT. The CDR3 spans 13 residues. Trimming removed 5 bases from V and 5 bases from J, with 11 bases in between. CDR3 loop: CASSYGAGDTQYF. CDR3 sequence (DNA): TGTGCCAGCAGTTATGGGGCGGGAGATACGCAGTATTTT.

Turning to this clonotype: With a much larger clone just one base away, this may be a read error. This chain uses TRBV28 with TRBJ2-7; perhaps TRBD1 as D (5 bases). This CDR3 contains 16 residues. CDR1 MDHEN and CDR2 SYDVKM come from the germline V gene. CDR3 coding DNA: TGTGCCATCAGTCCCCGACAGAGTTCCATTACCTACGAGCAGTACTTC. Translation: CAISPRQSSITYEQYF. Drawing the rest from reference TRBV28 and TRBJ2-7, the complete variable domain is DVKVTQSSRYLVKRTGEKVFLECVQDMDHENMFWYRQDPGLGLRLIYFSYDVKMKEKGDIPEGYSVSREKKERFSLILESASTNQTSMYLCAISPRQSSITYEQYFGPGTRLTVT.

This clonotype was observed a handful of times. The rearrangement uses TRBV5-5 and TRBJ2-1, with 11 bases aligning to TRBD2. CDR1 is SGHKS, CDR2 YYEKEE, per germline (reference sequence). J lost 5 bases, V lost 4 bases, and 5 bases had no gene match. CDR3 length: 15 amino acids. The CDR3 coding sequence is TGTGCCAGCAGCCTCACTAGCGGGAGTGACAATGAGCAGTTCTTC. Translating gives CASSLTSGSDNEQFF.

This clonotype was seen just once. A much larger clone lies a single base off, so this may be a read error. This chain uses TRBV29-1 with TRBJ1-1; weak D call: TRBD1 (6 bases). V dropped 7 bases and J dropped 1 base, with 13 bases sitting between them. Germline V gene sequence: CDR1 SQVTM, CDR2 ANQGSEA. The CDR3 has 13 residues. The CDR3 DNA is TGCAGCGCCTCCACAGGGCGGAACACTGAAGCTTTCTTT. This codes for CSASTGRNTEAFF. Complete variable domain (other parts from reference TRBV29-1 and TRBJ1-1): SAVISQKPSRDICQRGTSLTIQCQVDSQVTMMFWYRQQPGQSLTLIATANQGSEATYESGFVIDKFPISRPNLTFSTLTVSNMSPEDSSIYLCSASTGRNTEAFFGQGTRLTVV.

This clonotype was seen at least ten times. The rearrangement uses TRBV28 and TRBJ2-6, with unresolved D. The CDR3 is made up of 15 amino acids. CDR1 is MDHEN, CDR2 SYDVKM, per germline. V was pared by 4 bases and J by 2 bases, with 9 bases between. The CDR3 DNA reads as TGTGCCAGCAGTTCTACCCCAGCTGGGGCCAACGTCCTGACTTTC. Translated: CASSSTPAGANVLTF.

On this clonotype: A much larger clone lies one base from this, so it may be a read error. Here the CDR3 omits its conserved ending phenylalanine or tryptophan, so a read error is the likely source. The chain recombines TRBV2 with TRBJ1-5; TRBD1 matches at 8 bases. Germline values: CDR1 SNHLY, CDR2 FYNNEI. V lost 10 bases, J lost 3 bases, and 5 bases stayed unmatched. The CDR3 has 13 amino acids. The CDR3 is CATMDRANQPQHL. The DNA for the CDR3 is TGTGCCACTATGGACAGGGCCAATCAGCCCCAGCATCTT.

By share, this clonotype ranks as medium-sized. The chain carries TRBV27 and TRBJ1-5; no definite D call. V was pared by 0 bases and J by 4 bases, with 4 bases between. Germline V gene lookup returns CDR1 MNHEY and CDR2 SMNVEV (reference sequence). The CDR3 has 13 amino acids. CDR3 nucleotide sequence: TGTGCCAGCAGTTTATCGAGGAATCAGCCCCAGCATTTT. Translation gives CASSLSRNQPQHF.

Ten or more counts support this clonotype. The chain couples TRBV12-3 or TRBV12-4 to TRBJ1-1; D is possibly TRBD1 (6 bases). The CDR3 is 13 residues long. V lost 2 bases, J lost 5 bases, and 9 bases lay in between. This chain's CDR3 is CASSLLGATEAFF. CDR3 DNA: TGTGCCAGCAGTTTACTGGGGGCGACTGAAGCTTTCTTT.

This chain joins TRBV29-1 and TRBJ2-7, with no clear D. Trimming stripped 0 bases from V and 2 bases from J, with 5 bases between. CDR3 length equals 12 residues. CDR1 and CDR2 (germline): SQVTM, ANQGSEA. The CDR3 bases are TGCAGCGTTGAAGACGGGCCCTACGAGCAGTACTTC. Encoded protein: CSVEDGPYEQYF.

This rearrangement joins TRBV30 to TRBJ2-3; 10 positions match TRBD2. The CDR3 runs to 17 residues. Germline V CDR1 and CDR2: GTSNPN, SVGIG (reference sequence). J lost 2 bases, V lost 0 bases, and 8 bases had no gene match. The CDR3, as DNA: TGTGCCTGGAGTGTTCTTCGGACTAGCGGAAACACAGATACGCAGTATTTT. It codes for CAWSVLRTSGNTDTQYF.

This clonotype was recorded many times. J is TRBJ1-6 and V is TRBV6-6; D gene unclear. The CDR3 length is 15 residues. CDR1 is MNHNY, CDR2 SVGAGI, per germline (reference sequence). Trimming took 2 bases from V and 6 from J, leaving 11 bases between them. The CDR3 protein is CASSYQAPSNSPLHF. The CDR3 DNA follows: TGTGCCAGCAGTTACCAGGCCCCGAGTAATTCACCCCTCCACTTT.

This clonotype counts as medium-sized (0.01 to 0.1%). The chain uses TRBV6-2 or TRBV6-3 and TRBJ1-1, with TRBD1 as a possible D gene (5 bases). The V end lost 5 bases, the J end lost 3 bases, and 25 bases lay between the germline ends. CDR1 is MNHEY, CDR2 SVGEGT, per germline. CDR3 length equals 18 residues. The CDR3 loop is CASSKILRTGTMDTEAFF. The CDR3 nucleotides are TGTGCCAGCAGTAAAATCCTCCGCACAGGCACAATGGACACTGAAGCTTTCTTT.

This clonotype was detected only a few times. It may be a read error: a sequence one base away is much more abundant. The chain links TRBV25-1 to TRBJ2-3; D is tentatively TRBD1 or TRBD2 (5 bases each). The CDR3 is made up of 15 amino acids. Germline V gives CDR1 MGHDK, CDR2 SYGVNS. Trimming shortened V by 5 bases and J by 2 bases, and 14 bases separated the two germline ends. The CDR3 region has the DNA TGTGCCAGCAGTAGCCCCGGGGCCGCCACAGATACGCAGTATTTT. The encoded protein is CASSSPGAATDTQYF. Combining the CDR3 with reference TRBV25-1 and TRBJ2-3 gives the whole variable domain EADIYQTPRYLVIGTGKKITLECSQTMGHDKMYWYQQDPGMELHLIHYSYGVNSTEKGDLSSESTVSRIRTEHFPLTLESARPSHTSQYLCASSSPGAATDTQYFGPGTRLTVL.

The chain carries TRBV2 and TRBJ2-5; 7 bases agree with TRBD2. This CDR3 is built from 13 residues. Germline lookup yields CDR1 SNHLY and CDR2 FYNNEI. V trimming: 7 bases; J trimming: 5 bases; junction bases outside the gene matches: 7. This CDR3 reads CASTGGVPETQYF. DNA for the CDR3: TGTGCCAGCACTGGGGGGGTTCCGGAGACCCAGTACTTC.

In this sample, this clonotype is medium-sized. The rearrangement joins TRBV20-1 to TRBJ1-5; 9 bases agree with TRBD1. Germline-derived CDR1 and CDR2 are DFQATT and SNEGSKA (reference sequence). The J segment lost 4 bases and the V segment lost 6 bases, leaving 10 bases of the junction unmatched. The CDR3 covers 15 residues. The CDR3 reads CSAPGHGTGNQPQHF. The CDR3, as DNA: TGCAGTGCCCCGGGACACGGGACAGGGAATCAGCCCCAGCATTTT.

This clonotype was seen only a few times. V and J are TRBV12-3 or TRBV12-4 and TRBJ1-2; D unclear. The CDR3 covers 13 residues. V was clipped by 11 bases and J by 1 base, with 14 bases between them. Here the CDR3 DNA reads TGTGCCTCAACTAAGGCATTTAACTATGGCTACACCTTC. Translated: CASTKAFNYGYTF.

J is TRBJ2-2 and V is TRBV30, with D perhaps matching TRBD1 (5 bases). Deletions cut 2 bases from V and 1 base from J, with 11 bases between. CDR3 size: 15 residues. CDR1 is GTSNPN, CDR2 SVGIG, per germline (reference sequence). The CDR3 nucleotides read TGTGCCTGGAGTCAAGGGGTAATGAACACCGGGGAGCTGTTTTTT. Translating gives CAWSQGVMNTGELFF.